Described below is a single TCR beta chain sequence and its context. The sample is drawn from a study of blood T cell repertoires in COVID-19. As for the study in general: Sites across the United States, Italy and Spain contributed samples from acute and convalescent COVID-19. Sources were T cells, B-cell-depleted T cells, or PBMCs; the material itself was cDNA or gDNA.

Trimming took 5 bases from V and 3 from J; bases not matched to a gene: 2. Germline values: CDR1 LNHDA, CDR2 SQIVND (reference sequence). The CDR3 totals 13 residues. Original analysis: Estimation of nucleated cell counts was performed using reference gene primer amplification. Sequencing was performed with immunoSEQ multiplex PCR; in TCRdb, only in-frame clones are kept and a portion is missing. V and J calls and clone size are as listed in that table; D and trimming were resolved from the DNA. The data contain about 70,000 clones, approximately 78% of them seen just once; the ten biggest clones take up 8.5% to 10%.

Sequenced sample: peripheral blood. The source is a woman over 75 with acute or convalescent COVID-19. The rearrangement links TRBV19 to TRBJ1-2, with TRBD1 matching 8 bases. CDR3 residues: CASSLGQDYGYTF. CDR3 coding DNA: TGTGCCAGTAGTTTGGGACAGGACTATGGCTACACCTTC.